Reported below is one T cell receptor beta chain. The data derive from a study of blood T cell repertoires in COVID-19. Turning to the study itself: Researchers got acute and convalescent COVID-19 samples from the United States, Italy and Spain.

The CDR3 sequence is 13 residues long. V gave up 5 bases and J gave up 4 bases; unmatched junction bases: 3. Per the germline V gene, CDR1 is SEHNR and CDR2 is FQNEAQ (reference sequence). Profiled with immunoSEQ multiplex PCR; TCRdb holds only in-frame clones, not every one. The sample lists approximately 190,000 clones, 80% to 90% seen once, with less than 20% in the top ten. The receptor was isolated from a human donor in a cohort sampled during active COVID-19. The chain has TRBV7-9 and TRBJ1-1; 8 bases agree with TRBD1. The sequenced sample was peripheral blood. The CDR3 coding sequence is TGTGCCAGCAGCCGAGGACAGGGCACTGAAGCTTTCTTT. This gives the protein CASSRGQGTEAFF.